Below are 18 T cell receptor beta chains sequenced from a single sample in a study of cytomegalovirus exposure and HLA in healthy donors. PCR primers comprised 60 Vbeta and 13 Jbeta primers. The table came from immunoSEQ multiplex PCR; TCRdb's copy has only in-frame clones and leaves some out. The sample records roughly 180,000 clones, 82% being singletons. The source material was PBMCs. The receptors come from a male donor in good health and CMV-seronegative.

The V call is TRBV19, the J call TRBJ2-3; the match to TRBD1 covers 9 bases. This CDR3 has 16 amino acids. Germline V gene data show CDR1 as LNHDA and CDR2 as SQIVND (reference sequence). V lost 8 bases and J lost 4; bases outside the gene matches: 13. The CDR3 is CASAFGTGIFSDTQYF. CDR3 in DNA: TGTGCCAGTGCGTTTGGGACAGGGATTTTTTCAGATACGCAGTATTTT.

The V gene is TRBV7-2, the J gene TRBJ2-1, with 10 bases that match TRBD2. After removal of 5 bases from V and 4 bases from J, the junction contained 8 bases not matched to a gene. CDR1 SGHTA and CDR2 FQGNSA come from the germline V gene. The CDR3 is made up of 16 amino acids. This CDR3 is CASSHGLAEAYNEQFF. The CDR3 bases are TGTGCCAGCAGCCACGGACTAGCGGAAGCATACAATGAGCAGTTCTTC.

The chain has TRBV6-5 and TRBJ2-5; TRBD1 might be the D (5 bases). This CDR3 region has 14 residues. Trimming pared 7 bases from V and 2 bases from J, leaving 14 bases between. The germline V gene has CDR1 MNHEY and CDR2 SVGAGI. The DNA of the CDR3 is TGTGCCAGCACTTCAGGGTTAGCACAAGAGACCCAGTACTTC. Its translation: CASTSGLAQETQYF.

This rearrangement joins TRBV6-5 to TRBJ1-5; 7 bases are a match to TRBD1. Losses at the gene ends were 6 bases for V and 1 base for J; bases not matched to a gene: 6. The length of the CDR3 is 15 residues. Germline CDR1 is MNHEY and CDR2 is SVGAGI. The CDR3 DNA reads TGTGCCAGCAGGATAACACAGGGGAGCAATCAGCCCCAGCATTTT. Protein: CASRITQGSNQPQHF.

CDR3 coding DNA: TGTGCCAGCAGCTTAGCATTAGTAGGGGGCGAAAAACTGTTTTTT. Residues: CASSLALVGGEKLFF. The chain uses TRBV7-2 and TRBJ1-4; the match to TRBD1 covers 7 bases. The V and J ends lost 0 bases and 8 bases, in that order; junction bases with no gene match: 6. CDR1 SGHTA and CDR2 FQGNSA come from the germline V gene. This CDR3 is built from 15 residues.

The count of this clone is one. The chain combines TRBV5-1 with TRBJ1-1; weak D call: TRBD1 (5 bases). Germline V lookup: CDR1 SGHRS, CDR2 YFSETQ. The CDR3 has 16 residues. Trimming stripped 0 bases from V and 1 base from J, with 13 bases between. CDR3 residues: CASSLGQLGGNTEAFF. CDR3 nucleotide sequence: TGCGCCAGCAGCTTGGGACAGTTGGGGGGGAACACTGAAGCTTTCTTT.

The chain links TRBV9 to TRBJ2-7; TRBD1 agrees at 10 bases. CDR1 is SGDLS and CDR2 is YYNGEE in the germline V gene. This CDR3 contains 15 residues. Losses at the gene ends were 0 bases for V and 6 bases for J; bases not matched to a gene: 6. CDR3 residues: CASSVVGTGVGEQYF. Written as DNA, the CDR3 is TGTGCCAGCAGCGTAGTCGGGACAGGGGTCGGCGAGCAGTACTTC.

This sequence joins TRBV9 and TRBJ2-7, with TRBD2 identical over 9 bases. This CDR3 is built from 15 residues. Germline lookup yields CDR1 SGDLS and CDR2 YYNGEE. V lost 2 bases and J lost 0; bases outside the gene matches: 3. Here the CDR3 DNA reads TGTGCCAGCAGCGTTAGCGGGGGTTTCTCCTACGAGCAGTACTTC. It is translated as CASSVSGGFSYEQYF.

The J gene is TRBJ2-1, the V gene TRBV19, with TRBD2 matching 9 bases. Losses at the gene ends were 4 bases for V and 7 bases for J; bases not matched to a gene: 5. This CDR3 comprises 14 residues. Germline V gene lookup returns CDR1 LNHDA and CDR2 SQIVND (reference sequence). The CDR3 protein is CASSKAGGPNEQFF. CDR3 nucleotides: TGTGCCAGTAGTAAGGCGGGGGGGCCGAATGAGCAGTTCTTC.

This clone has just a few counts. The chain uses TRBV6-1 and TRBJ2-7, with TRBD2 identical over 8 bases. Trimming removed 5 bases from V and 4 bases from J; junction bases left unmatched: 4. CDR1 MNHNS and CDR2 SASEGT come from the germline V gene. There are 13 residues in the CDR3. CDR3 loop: CASSRGGEYEQYF. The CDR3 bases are TGTGCCAGCAGTCGGGGGGGGGAGTACGAGCAGTACTTC.

The CDR3 nucleotides are TGTGCCAGCAGCTCCGGGACTAGCGGGATAGCCTCCTACAATGAGCAGTTCTTC. Translating gives CASSSGTSGIASYNEQFF. The chain uses TRBV11-3 and TRBJ2-1, with 13 nucleotides matching TRBD2. Germline V gene lookup returns CDR1 SGHNT and CDR2 YENEEA. J lost 0 bases, V lost 4 bases, and 6 bases had no gene match. This CDR3 is built from 18 residues.

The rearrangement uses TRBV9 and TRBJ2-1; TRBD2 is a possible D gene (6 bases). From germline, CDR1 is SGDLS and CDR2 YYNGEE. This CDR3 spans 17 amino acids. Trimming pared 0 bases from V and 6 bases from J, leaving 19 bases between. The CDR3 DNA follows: TGTGCCAGCAGCGTAGCCACTAGCACCGGTCTCCGCAATGAGCAGTTCTTC. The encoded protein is CASSVATSTGLRNEQFF. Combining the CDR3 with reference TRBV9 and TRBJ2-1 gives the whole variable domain DSGVTQTPKHLITATGQRVTLRCSPRSGDLSVYWYQQSLDQGLQFLIQYYNGEERAKGNILERFSAQQFPDLHSELNLSSLELGDSALYFCASSVATSTGLRNEQFFGPGTRLTVL.

In DNA, the CDR3 is TGTGCCAGCAGTCTAACCCCGACAGGGGAAAGGAACACTGAAGCTTTCTTT. It is translated as CASSLTPTGERNTEAFF. The chain has TRBV27 and TRBJ1-1; 8 nucleotides match TRBD1. Germline V lookup: CDR1 MNHEY, CDR2 SMNVEV (reference sequence). Unmatched junction bases numbered 12, after V lost 5 bases and J lost 1 base. This CDR3 region has 17 residues.

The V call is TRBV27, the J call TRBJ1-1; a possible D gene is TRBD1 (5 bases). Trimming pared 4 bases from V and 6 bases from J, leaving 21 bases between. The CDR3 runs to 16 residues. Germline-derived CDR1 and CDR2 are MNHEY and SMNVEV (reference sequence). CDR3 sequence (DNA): TGTGCCAGCAGTTCATTCGGTCCACAGGAGATGGCTGAAGCTTTCTTT. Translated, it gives CASSSFGPQEMAEAFF.

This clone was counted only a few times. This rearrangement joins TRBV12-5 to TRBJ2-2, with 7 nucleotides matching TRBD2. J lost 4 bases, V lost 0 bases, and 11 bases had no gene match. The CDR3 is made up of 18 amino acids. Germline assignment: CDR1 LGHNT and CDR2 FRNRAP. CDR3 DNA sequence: TGTGCTAGTGGTTTGGTGGTCAGATCGCGGGAGTTCACCGGGGAGCTGTTTTTT. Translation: CASGLVVRSREFTGELFF.

The CDR3 loop reads CASSIVVRTEAFF. CDR3 nucleotides: TGTGCCAGTAGTATTGTGGTCCGGACTGAAGCTTTCTTT. J is TRBJ1-1 and V is TRBV19; no definite D call. This CDR3 has 13 residues. Looked up from germline, CDR1 is LNHDA and CDR2 is SQIVND (reference sequence). Deletions cut 3 bases from V and 5 bases from J, with 10 bases between.

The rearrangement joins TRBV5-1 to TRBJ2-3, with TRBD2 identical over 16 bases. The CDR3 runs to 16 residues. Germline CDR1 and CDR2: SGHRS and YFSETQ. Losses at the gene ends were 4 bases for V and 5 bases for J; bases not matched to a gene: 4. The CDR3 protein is CASSGTSGGAGDTQYF. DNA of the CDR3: TGCGCCAGCAGCGGGACTAGCGGGGGGGCTGGAGATACGCAGTATTTT.

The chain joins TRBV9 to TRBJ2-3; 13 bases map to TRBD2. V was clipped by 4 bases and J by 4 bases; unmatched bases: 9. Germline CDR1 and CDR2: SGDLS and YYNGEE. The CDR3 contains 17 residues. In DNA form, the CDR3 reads TGTGCCAGCAGCCCCCAGGGACTAGCGGGGAATCCAGATACGCAGTATTTT. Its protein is CASSPQGLAGNPDTQYF.